The present T cell receptor beta chain was sequenced within a study of a mutant IDH1 vaccine in newly diagnosed glioma. Whole-study context: Commencement of vaccination occurred 4-6 weeks following radiotherapy alone, or concurrently with temozolomide cycles. Patients' prior therapy spanned radiotherapy, temozolomide, or both; most underwent both.

Profiling relied on immunoSEQ multiplex PCR, and the TCRdb table lists in-frame clones only, not all of them. The sample consists of 75,000 to 85,000 clones, 75% to 95% of them appearing once. As to this clone: The antigen is unknown.

The CDR3 has 15 amino acids. Germline V gene lookup returns CDR1 SGHKS and CDR2 YYEKEE (reference sequence). After removal of 3 bases from V and 4 bases from J, the junction contained 4 bases not matched to a gene. The time point is: week 5, during vaccination. What each vaccine dose contained was 300 ug of mutant IDH1 20-mer peptide, accompanied by topical imiquimod. Donor diagnoses consisted of new WHO grade 3 or 4 IDH1-mutant, ATRX-lost astrocytomas. Whole-study results and caveats: Patients showed vaccine-induced immune responses at a rate of approximately 92%.

This sequence joins TRBV5-5 and TRBJ2-1, with 10 bases fitting TRBD2. This sequence was found in a woman in her forties or fifties with glioma. This specimen consisted of PBMCs, obtained from a glioma patient whose treatment included an IDH1 peptide vaccine. The CDR3 region is CASSSGTSEYNEQFF. The CDR3 nucleotides read TGTGCCAGCAGCTCTGGGACTAGCGAATACAATGAGCAGTTCTTC.